The 12 T cell receptor beta chains reported below all come from one sample, sequenced in a study of blood T cells in healthy people across ages. A second PCR, run for roughly 7 to 12 cycles, used a sample-barcoded 5' primer plus a J-beta primer mix. One entry per CDR3 protein results from TCRdb running MiXCR on the 5' RACE reads. The sample lists about 640,000 distinct CDR3 sequences; roughly three fifths were seen once. The sequenced sample consisted of blood. The receptor set was obtained from a man in his fifties or sixties in good health.

V usage is TRBV10-1 and J usage is TRBJ2-3, with a possible D match to TRBD2 (5 bases). Between the trimmed V and J ends, which lost 5 bases and 6 bases, there was a span of 12 bases. CDR1 WNHNN and CDR2 SYGVQD come from the germline V gene (reference sequence). The CDR3 is 13 amino acids. The CDR3 nucleotides are TGCGCCAGCAGTAAGCTGCGGGTGGATACGCAGTATTTT. Translation gives CASSKLRVDTQYF.

The V call is TRBV29-1, the J call TRBJ1-5, with a weak D call TRBD1 (5 bases). Deletions cut 5 bases from V and 6 bases from J, with 14 bases between. This CDR3 is 13 amino acids long. Germline V gives CDR1 SQVTM, CDR2 ANQGSEA. The CDR3 region is CSVRKGDGQPQHF. The DNA for the CDR3 is TGCAGCGTTCGTAAAGGGGATGGTCAGCCCCAGCATTTT.

The CDR3 DNA reads as TGCAGTGCTCCAAAAGGGGGAACGGGCGAGCAGTACTTC. Its translation is CSAPKGGTGEQYF. The chain has TRBV20-1 and TRBJ2-7; perhaps TRBD1 as D (6 bases). V lost 5 bases and J 6 bases, leaving 17 bases between the germline ends. Germline V gene sequence: CDR1 DFQATT, CDR2 SNEGSKA (reference sequence). This CDR3 spans 13 amino acids.

This clonotype was found a few times. This chain uses TRBV12-3 or TRBV12-4 with TRBJ2-3; D is possibly TRBD2 (6 bases). CDR3 length: 14 amino acids. V gave up 6 bases and J gave up 6 bases, with 16 bases separating them. CDR3 DNA: TGTGCCAGCAGGCAACTAGCCGAGGTGGATACGCAGTATTTT. Its translation: CASRQLAEVDTQYF.

The CDR3 coding sequence is TGTGCCAGCAGTTTAGGGACTAGCGGAGACACAGATACGCAGTATTTT. It yields the protein CASSLGTSGDTDTQYF. The V gene is TRBV28, the J gene TRBJ2-3, with 11 bases that match TRBD2. The CDR3 length is 16 residues. Germline V lookup: CDR1 MDHEN, CDR2 SYDVKM. J was trimmed by 2 bases and V by 2 bases; bases with no gene match: 3.

The V gene is TRBV19, the J gene TRBJ2-7; 7 nucleotides line up with TRBD1. TRBJ2-4 matches the DNA end more closely, so the J call is doubtful. The CDR3 totals 14 residues. The germline V gene has CDR1 LNHDA and CDR2 SQIVND (reference sequence). The DNA for the CDR3 is TGTGCCAGTAGTCCGTACAGGGGTGAGAACATTCAGTACTTC. Its protein product is CASSPYRGENIQYF.

The V gene is TRBV20-1, the J gene TRBJ1-1, with 11 bases lining up with TRBD1. Germline CDR1 DFQATT, CDR2 SNEGSKA (reference sequence). The CDR3 covers 13 residues. The ends lost 7 bases at V and 4 bases at J; junction bases unmatched: 5. This CDR3 is CSESGQGATEAFF. Here the CDR3 DNA reads TGCAGTGAGTCCGGACAGGGGGCCACTGAAGCTTTCTTT.

The genes are TRBV20-1 and TRBJ2-4; 11 bases agree with TRBD2. The CDR3 totals 17 residues. V trimming: 4 bases; J trimming: 0 bases; junction bases outside the gene matches: 8. From germline, CDR1 is DFQATT and CDR2 SNEGSKA (reference sequence). CDR3: CSANLAGGPLAKNIQYF. The DNA of the CDR3 is TGCAGTGCTAACCTAGCGGGGGGCCCCCTAGCCAAAAACATTCAGTACTTC.

J is TRBJ2-7 and V is TRBV6-6; tentative D call: TRBD1 (5 bases). V was shortened by 2 bases and J by 0 bases, with 11 bases between the two germline ends. The CDR3 has 15 amino acids. Germline V gene sequence: CDR1 MNHNY, CDR2 SVGAGI (reference sequence). The CDR3 bases are TGTGCCAGCAGTTACACAGGCGTGTACTCCTACGAGCAGTACTTC. Protein: CASSYTGVYSYEQYF.

The rearrangement uses TRBV11-2 and TRBJ2-1; D possibly corresponds to TRBD2 (6 bases). Deletions cut 0 bases from V and 10 bases from J, with 13 bases between. Looked up from germline, CDR1 is SGHAT and CDR2 is FQNNGV. The CDR3 loop spans 14 amino acids. The chain's CDR3 is CASSLDPTSSEQFF. The CDR3 nucleotides read TGTGCCAGCAGCTTAGATCCCACTAGCAGCGAGCAGTTCTTC.

This clonotype showed up many times. V and J are TRBV6-1 and TRBJ2-6; D gene ambiguous. Germline V gene data show CDR1 as MNHNS and CDR2 as SASEGT. The CDR3 extends over 15 amino acids. V was shortened by 4 bases and J by 0 bases, with 7 bases between the two germline ends. The CDR3 sequence: CASSGGGSGANVLTF. In nucleotides, the CDR3 is TGTGCCAGCAGTGGTGGCGGCTCTGGGGCCAACGTCCTGACTTTC.

The chain employs TRBV20-1 and TRBJ1-2, with D possibly TRBD1 on 5 matching bases. V was shortened by 3 bases and J by 3 bases, with 14 bases between the two germline ends. Per germline, CDR1 DFQATT and CDR2 SNEGSKA (reference sequence). The CDR3 has 14 amino acids. CDR3 sequence reads: CSASDPLGDYGYTF. CDR3 DNA sequence: TGCAGTGCTAGCGATCCTCTGGGGGACTATGGCTACACCTTC.